The 23 T cell receptor beta chains presented below share a single source sample, sequenced in a study of cytotoxic CD8 clonotypes in ibrutinib-treated CLL. TCRdb's table, derived via immunoSEQ multiplex PCR, lists solely in-frame clones and lacks some. The table records roughly 180,000 clones, around 80% of them present only once. The sample here was PBMCs, taken after 24 months of ibrutinib treatment. The receptors here all came from a human donor with chronic lymphocytic leukemia.

This clone was seen only once. The rearrangement joins TRBV27 to TRBJ1-2; possible D gene TRBD1, 5 bases. Germline V gives CDR1 MNHEY, CDR2 SMNVEV (reference sequence). This CDR3 region has 15 residues. Trimming shortened V by 5 bases and J by 5 bases, and 18 bases separated the two germline ends. CDR3 sequence: CASSGAPGQIYGYTF. The CDR3 bases are TGTGCCAGCAGTGGGGCCCCGGGGCAAATTTATGGCTACACCTTC.

The V and J genes are TRBV7-9 and TRBJ2-7; 8 nucleotides agree with TRBD2. The CDR3 is made up of 15 amino acids. The germline V gene has CDR1 SEHNR and CDR2 FQNEAQ (reference sequence). J gave up 2 bases and V 3 bases, and 6 bases lay outside the gene matches. The CDR3 reads CASSFQREFPYEQYF. DNA for the CDR3: TGTGCCAGCAGCTTCCAGCGGGAGTTCCCCTACGAGCAGTACTTC.

CDR3 residues: CASSFPAGGPETQYF. CDR3 DNA: TGTGCCAGCAGCTTTCCAGCGGGAGGGCCGGAGACCCAGTACTTC. The chain joins TRBV5-4 to TRBJ2-5; the match to TRBD2 covers 10 bases. Germline V gene lookup returns CDR1 SGHNT and CDR2 YYREEE (reference sequence). CDR3 length equals 15 residues. V shed 2 bases and J 5 bases; nucleotides not matched to a gene: 6.

The V call is TRBV19, the J call TRBJ2-7; D possibly corresponds to TRBD2 (5 bases). Germline V gene data show CDR1 as LNHDA and CDR2 as SQIVND (reference sequence). Trimming took 7 bases from V and 0 from J, leaving 10 bases between them. The CDR3 spans 13 residues. DNA for the CDR3: TGTGCCAGTACGAGAGGGAGCTCCTACGAGCAGTACTTC. Translated: CASTRGSSYEQYF.

The CDR3 sequence is CASRRRGGDTQYF. CDR3 coding DNA: TGTGCCAGCAGAAGACGGGGAGGAGATACGCAGTATTTT. The chain has TRBV2 and TRBJ2-3, with D perhaps matching TRBD2 (6 bases). V lost 6 bases, J lost 5 bases, and 12 bases lay in between. Germline loops: CDR1 SNHLY, CDR2 FYNNEI. The CDR3 consists of 13 residues.

The chain couples TRBV18 to TRBJ2-1; TRBD2 matches 10 bases. Germline-derived CDR1 and CDR2 are KGHSH and LQKENI. The CDR3 consists of 19 residues. V shed 1 base and J 7 bases; nucleotides not matched to a gene: 16. CDR3 residues: CASSPRHRSTGTSENEQFF. In DNA form, the CDR3 reads TGTGCCAGCTCACCACGTCACAGGAGCACGGGGACTAGCGAGAATGAGCAGTTCTTC.

This clone was counted a few times. V is TRBV9 and J is TRBJ1-2; D gene uncertain. Trimming removed 0 bases from V and 8 bases from J, with 8 bases in between. The germline V gene has CDR1 SGDLS and CDR2 YYNGEE. The CDR3 consists of 12 residues. As DNA, the CDR3 is TGTGCCAGCAGCGTAGTTGGTAACGGCTACACCTTC. Translating it yields CASSVVGNGYTF. Combining the CDR3 with reference TRBV9 and TRBJ1-2 gives the whole variable domain DSGVTQTPKHLITATGQRVTLRCSPRSGDLSVYWYQQSLDQGLQFLIQYYNGEERAKGNILERFSAQQFPDLHSELNLSSLELGDSALYFCASSVVGNGYTFGSGTRLTVV.

This chain connects TRBV30 to TRBJ1-1; D remains unclear. Germline assignment: CDR1 GTSNPN and CDR2 SVGIG (reference sequence). The CDR3 contains 14 residues. Trimming shortened V by 4 bases and J by 2 bases, and 14 bases separated the two germline ends. This CDR3 reads CAWTRAGLNTEAFF. The CDR3 DNA reads as TGTGCCTGGACCCGGGCCGGTCTAAACACTGAAGCTTTCTTT.

The chain carries TRBV19 and TRBJ2-3; TRBD2 might be the D (5 bases). Germline loops: CDR1 LNHDA, CDR2 SQIVND (reference sequence). The CDR3 totals 14 residues. V dropped 8 bases and J dropped 0 bases, with 12 bases sitting between them. In nucleotides, the CDR3 is TGTGCCAGTGGAGGCGGATATAGCACAGATACGCAGTATTTT. As protein: CASGGGYSTDTQYF.

J is TRBJ2-3 and V is TRBV4-3, with D possibly TRBD2 on 5 matching bases. The V and J ends lost 0 bases and 0 bases respectively, with 10 bases between them. CDR1 is LGHNA and CDR2 is YSLEER in the germline V gene. The CDR3 runs to 16 residues. The CDR3 here is CASSQDRRPSTDTQYF. CDR3 bases: TGCGCCAGCAGCCAAGATCGGAGGCCTAGCACAGATACGCAGTATTTT.

The gene calls are TRBV7-2 and TRBJ1-4; no definite D call. Germline V gives CDR1 SGHTA, CDR2 FQGNSA. This CDR3 region has 12 residues. V gave up 2 bases and J gave up 11 bases, with 9 bases separating them. The CDR3 nucleotides read TGTGCCAGCAGCTTAAGGCCCGCCAAACTGTTTTTT. Translated, it gives CASSLRPAKLFF. Filled out from reference TRBV7-2 and TRBJ1-4, the complete variable domain reads GAGVSQSPSNKVTEKGKDVELRCDPISGHTALYWYRQSLGQGLEFLIYFQGNSAPDKSGLPSDRFSAERTGGSVSTLTIQRTQQEDSAVYLCASSLRPAKLFFGSGTQLSVL.

J is TRBJ1-4 and V is TRBV27, with 10 positions matching TRBD1. Losses at the gene ends were 9 bases for V and 6 bases for J; bases not matched to a gene: 7. Germline CDR1 is MNHEY and CDR2 is SMNVEV (reference sequence). The CDR3 length is 14 residues. Here the CDR3 DNA reads TGTGCCAGTCGCCCAGGGACAGGGGATGAAAAACTGTTTTTT. Its protein is CASRPGTGDEKLFF.

The chain uses TRBV28 and TRBJ1-1; 10 nucleotides match TRBD1. Germline lookup yields CDR1 MDHEN and CDR2 SYDVKM. With V trimmed by 7 bases and J by 2 bases, 7 bases remained unmatched. The CDR3 is made up of 15 amino acids. The CDR3 reads CASNQDRGYNTEAFF. For the CDR3, the DNA is TGTGCCAGCAACCAGGACAGGGGGTATAACACTGAAGCTTTCTTT.

The chain links TRBV28 to TRBJ2-3; weak D call: TRBD1 (7 bases). This CDR3 is 14 amino acids long. Trimming took 10 bases from V and 0 from J, leaving 14 bases between them. Germline CDR1 is MDHEN and CDR2 is SYDVKM. The DNA for the CDR3 is TGTGCCACCATACAGGGGACTAGCACAGATACGCAGTATTTT. Its translation: CATIQGTSTDTQYF.

V gene TRBV18 combines with J gene TRBJ1-2; TRBD1 might be the D (6 bases). This CDR3 spans 15 amino acids. CDR1 and CDR2 (germline): KGHSH, LQKENI. The V and J ends lost 4 bases and 0 bases respectively, with 12 bases between them. The CDR3 DNA reads TGTGCCAGCTCACGAGACAGGTTTGCTAACTATGGCTACACCTTC. Protein sequence: CASSRDRFANYGYTF.

This clone occurred a few times. V is TRBV9 and J is TRBJ2-1, with 12 positions matching TRBD1. Germline lookup yields CDR1 SGDLS and CDR2 YYNGEE. V shed 3 bases, J shed 6 bases, and the junction held 4 bases outside the gene matches. The length of the CDR3 is 15 residues. The CDR3 region is CASSGGQGATNEQFF. The CDR3 DNA is TGTGCCAGCAGCGGGGGACAGGGGGCGACCAATGAGCAGTTCTTC. Full variable domain (missing parts from reference TRBV9 and TRBJ2-1): DSGVTQTPKHLITATGQRVTLRCSPRSGDLSVYWYQQSLDQGLQFLIQYYNGEERAKGNILERFSAQQFPDLHSELNLSSLELGDSALYFCASSGGQGATNEQFFGPGTRLTVL.

This clone was seen just once. Other DNA sequences in the sample encode the same CDR3. The genes are TRBV29-1 and TRBJ2-7; D possibly corresponds to TRBD1 (6 bases). The CDR3 has 11 amino acids. V gave up 3 bases and J gave up 4 bases, with 7 bases separating them. CDR1 is SQVTM and CDR2 is ANQGSEA in the germline V gene. Here the CDR3 reads CSVDRGYEQYF. The CDR3 DNA sequence: TGCAGCGTTGACAGGGGATACGAGCAGTACTTC.

For the CDR3, the DNA is TGTGCCAGCAGCTTGGCCGGACGGGATAGGGAGCAGTTCTTC. Translating gives CASSLAGRDREQFF. This chain connects TRBV5-6 to TRBJ2-1; tentative D call: TRBD2 (5 bases). The germline V gene encodes CDR1 SGHDT and CDR2 YYEEEE. Trimming shortened V by 0 bases and J by 10 bases, and 14 bases separated the two germline ends. The CDR3 runs to 14 residues.

V usage is TRBV4-2 and J usage is TRBJ2-1, with D hard to call. CDR1 and CDR2 (germline): LGHNA, YNFKEQ. The V and J ends lost 0 bases and 6 bases respectively, with 9 bases between them. The CDR3 is 14 residues long. The CDR3 DNA is TGTGCCAGCAGCCAAGACGTCAGATCCAATGAGCAGTTCTTC. Translated, it gives CASSQDVRSNEQFF.

The chain carries TRBV19 and TRBJ2-7, with D possibly being TRBD2 (6 bases). The CDR3 is 15 residues long. V lost 3 bases to trimming and J lost 4 bases, with 16 bases between them. CDR1 LNHDA and CDR2 SQIVND come from the germline V gene (reference sequence). The CDR3 DNA sequence: TGTGCCAGTAGTATCGGGCAGGGAGGCACTTACGAGCAGTACTTC. This encodes CASSIGQGGTYEQYF. The whole variable domain, filled in from reference TRBV19 and TRBJ2-7, reads DGGITQSPKYLFRKEGQNVTLSCEQNLNHDAMYWYRQDPGQGLRLIYYSQIVNDFQKGDIAEGYSVSREKKESFPLTVTSAQKNPTAFYLCASSIGQGGTYEQYFGPGTRLTVT.

V gene TRBV30 combines with J gene TRBJ1-4; no reliable D call. Germline CDR1 and CDR2: GTSNPN and SVGIG (reference sequence). The V gene lost 6 bases and the J gene lost 5 bases, with 16 bases spanning the gap. The CDR3 runs 14 residues. The DNA of the CDR3 is TGTGCCTGCCAAGCTTGGGGTTTAAATGAAAAACTGTTTTTT. Encoded protein: CACQAWGLNEKLFF.

This clone was seen a single time. The chain is built from TRBV28 and TRBJ1-1, with D possibly TRBD1 on 5 matching bases. This CDR3 is 15 amino acids long. Trimming pared 6 bases from V and 3 bases from J, leaving 17 bases between. Germline CDR1 is MDHEN and CDR2 is SYDVKM. The CDR3 bases are TGTGCCAGCAGCAGCCCAACCGGGGCTGACACTGAAGCTTTCTTT. This translates into CASSSPTGADTEAFF.

The rearrangement links TRBV7-9 to TRBJ1-2; 9 bases map to TRBD1. The germline V gene has CDR1 SEHNR and CDR2 FQNEAQ (reference sequence). Unmatched junction bases numbered 11, after V lost 5 bases and J lost 7 bases. The CDR3 spans 15 residues. As DNA, the CDR3 is TGTGCCAGCAGCCCGCTGACAGGGGGAGTAAGTGGCTACACCTTC. Amino acid sequence: CASSPLTGGVSGYTF. The whole variable domain, filled in from reference TRBV7-9 and TRBJ1-2, reads DTGVSQNPRHKITKRGQNVTFRCDPISEHNRLYWYRQTLGQGPEFLTYFQNEAQLEKSRLLSDRFSAERPKGSFSTLEIQRTEQGDSAMYLCASSPLTGGVSGYTFGSGTRLTVV.